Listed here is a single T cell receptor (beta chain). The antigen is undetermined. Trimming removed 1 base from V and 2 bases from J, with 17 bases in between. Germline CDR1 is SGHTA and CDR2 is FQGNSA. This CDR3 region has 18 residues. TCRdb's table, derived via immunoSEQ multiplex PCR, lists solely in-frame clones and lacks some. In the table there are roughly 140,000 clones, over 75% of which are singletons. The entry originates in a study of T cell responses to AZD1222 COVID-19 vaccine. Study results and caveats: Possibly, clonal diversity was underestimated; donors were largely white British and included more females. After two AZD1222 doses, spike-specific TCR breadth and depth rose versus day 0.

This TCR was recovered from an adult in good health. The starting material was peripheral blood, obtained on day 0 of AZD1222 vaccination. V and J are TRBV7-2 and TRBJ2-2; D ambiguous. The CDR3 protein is CASSLDGILRINTGELFF. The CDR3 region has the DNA TGTGCCAGCAGCTTAGACGGTATACTGAGAATAAACACCGGGGAGCTGTTTTTT.